This T cell receptor beta chain was captured in a study of T-cell reconstitution after alpha-beta-depleted transplantation in children. Study-wide points: Several hundred expanded graft clones reportedly gave rise to the alpha-beta T cells present about two months after transplant. From surviving recipient T cells and thymic progenitors came the high day-60 TCRbeta diversity observed in some patients. T cells produced anew were the main source of T-cell counts and diversity one year after transplant.

Germline V gene sequence: CDR1 LNHNV, CDR2 YYDKDF (reference sequence). The CDR3 extends over 15 amino acids. V gave up 8 bases and J gave up 8 bases; unmatched junction bases: 14. At least ten counts were recorded for this clonotype. No antigen is known for it. The TCRbeta library incorporated unique molecular identifiers. TCRdb used MiXCR to reprocess the PCR reads, holding one entry per CDR3 protein. The table shows some 70,000 distinct CDR3 sequences, with over 4.5% occurring only once. The TCR comes from a boy under three years old who had a stem cell transplant for acute myeloid leukemia, so the T cells may come from the graft donor. The specimen was PBMCs, mostly from graft donor cells, collected 180 days after TCRalphabeta/CD19-depleted stem cell transplant. This chain connects TRBV15 to TRBJ1-4, with 7 positions matching TRBD1. CDR3 region: CATRSTGTDFEKLFF. DNA of the CDR3: TGTGCCACCCGGTCCACCGGGACAGATTTCGAAAAACTGTTTTTT.